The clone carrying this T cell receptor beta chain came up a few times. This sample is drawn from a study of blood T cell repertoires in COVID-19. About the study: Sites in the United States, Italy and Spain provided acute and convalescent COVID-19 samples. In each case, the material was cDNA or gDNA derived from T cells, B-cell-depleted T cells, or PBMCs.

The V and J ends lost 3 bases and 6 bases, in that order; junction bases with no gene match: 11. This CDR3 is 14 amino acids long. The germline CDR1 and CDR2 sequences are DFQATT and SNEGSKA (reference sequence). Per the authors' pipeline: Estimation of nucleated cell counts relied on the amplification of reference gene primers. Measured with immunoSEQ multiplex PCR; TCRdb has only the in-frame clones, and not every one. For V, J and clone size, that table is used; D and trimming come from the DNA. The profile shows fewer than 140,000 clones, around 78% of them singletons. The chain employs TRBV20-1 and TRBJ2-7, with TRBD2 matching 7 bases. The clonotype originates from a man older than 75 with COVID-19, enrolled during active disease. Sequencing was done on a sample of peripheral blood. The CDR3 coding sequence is TGCAGTGCTAGTTGGCTAGCGGAGCGTCCCGAGCAGTACTTC. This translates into CSASWLAERPEQYF.